Listed here are 2 T cell receptor beta chains from one sample, sequenced in a study of OX40 agonist ivuxolimab in advanced cancers. This table comes from immunoSEQ multiplex PCR, and its TCRdb copy is limited to in-frame clones, with some not included. The sample carries tens of thousands of clones, under 95% recorded once. Sequences were derived from CD4+ or CD8+ T cells sorted from blood, sampled in a trial of the OX40 agonist ivuxolimab. The receptor source for this set is an adult with an advanced solid tumor such as melanoma, head and neck, liver or kidney cancer.

The V gene is TRBV6-5, the J gene TRBJ2-1; possible D gene TRBD2, 5 bases. The germline V and J ends were trimmed by 6 bases and 4 bases, with 10 bases remaining between them. Germline CDR1 is MNHEY and CDR2 is SVGAGI. There are 13 residues in the CDR3. The CDR3 sequence is CASRRELYNEQFF. In DNA form, the CDR3 reads TGTGCCAGCAGGAGGGAGTTATACAATGAGCAGTTCTTC.

The J gene is TRBJ2-1, the V gene TRBV27; 11 nucleotides align to TRBD2. CDR3 size: 14 residues. Germline V lookup: CDR1 MNHEY, CDR2 SMNVEV (reference sequence). Trimming cost V 6 bases and J 4 bases; bases outside gene matches: 2. The CDR3 DNA reads as TGTGCCAGCAGGACTAGCGGGATGTACAATGAGCAGTTCTTC. Translation gives CASRTSGMYNEQFF.